Below, 15 T cell receptor beta chains from the same sample are listed, as sequenced in a study of spatial heterogeneity in lung cancer. What these receptors recognize is not known. Time point meaning: sample taken at primary tumor resection. Notes on the study in general: Tracking of tumor mutation counts was seen in expanded intratumoral alpha and beta TCR counts.

TCRdb re-derived calls from the 5' RACE reads in MiXCR, one entry per CDR3 protein. Of 7,500 to 10,000 distinct CDR3 sequences in the sample, roughly a tenth were seen once. The sequences come from lung tumor tissue, collected at surgery. Receptors originate from a male donor with early-stage non-small cell lung cancer.

This clonotype came up many times. V and J are TRBV20-1 and TRBJ2-7; 8 bases align to TRBD2. CDR1 is DFQATT, CDR2 SNEGSKA, per germline (reference sequence). J lost 3 bases, V lost 5 bases, and 9 bases had no gene match. The length of the CDR3 is 14 residues. The CDR3 spells CSAANPSGSYEQYF. CDR3 DNA sequence: TGCAGTGCTGCCAATCCAAGCGGGAGCTACGAGCAGTACTTC.

This clonotype has only one observation. The genes are TRBV5-1 and TRBJ1-2, with a tentative D call TRBD1 (5 bases). The CDR3 spans 13 residues. CDR1 is SGHRS, CDR2 YFSETQ, per germline. V was shortened by 2 bases and J by 6 bases, with 11 bases between the two germline ends. The CDR3 loop reads CASSFQGGNGYTF. The CDR3 nucleotides are TGCGCCAGCAGCTTTCAGGGTGGAAATGGCTACACCTTC.

By proportion, this clonotype is medium-sized. The chain is built from TRBV6-2 or TRBV6-3 and TRBJ1-5; 10 positions match TRBD1. Losses at the gene ends were 10 bases for V and 0 bases for J; bases not matched to a gene: 6. Germline CDR1 MNHEY, CDR2 SVGEGT. The CDR3 has 15 residues. The CDR3 region has the DNA TGTGCCACCAGGGACAGGGGATATAGCAATCAGCCCCAGCATTTT. The encoded protein is CATRDRGYSNQPQHF.

Within the sample, this clonotype is medium-sized. The gene calls are TRBV14 and TRBJ2-1, with D unresolved. V was trimmed by 3 bases and J by 8 bases, leaving 14 bases between them. This CDR3 contains 14 residues. Germline V gene sequence: CDR1 SGHDN, CDR2 FVKESK. In DNA form, the CDR3 reads TGTGCCAGCAGCCATCTCCTGACTCACGATGAGCAGTTCTTC. As protein: CASSHLLTHDEQFF.

This clonotype is classed as medium-sized. The CDR3 loop is CASSDRAGGEQYF. CDR3 bases: TGTGCCAGTTCGGACAGGGCTGGAGGCGAGCAGTACTTC. The genes are TRBV19 and TRBJ2-7; 8 bases line up with TRBD1. Germline CDR1 LNHDA, CDR2 SQIVND (reference sequence). The trim removed 8 bases at V and 6 bases at J, leaving 9 bases unmatched. The CDR3 length is 13 residues. Full variable domain (outside the CDR3, taken from reference TRBV19 and TRBJ2-7): DGGITQSPKYLFRKEGQNVTLSCEQNLNHDAMYWYRQDPGQGLRLIYYSQIVNDFQKGDIAEGYSVSREKKESFPLTVTSAQKNPTAFYLCASSDRAGGEQYFGPGTRLTVT.

By share, this clonotype ranks as medium-sized. This sequence joins TRBV30 and TRBJ2-5, with TRBD2 identical over 11 bases. Germline CDR1 GTSNPN, CDR2 SVGIG (reference sequence). The V gene end was trimmed by 5 bases and the J gene end by 4 bases; junction bases not matched to a gene: 9. The CDR3 has 15 residues. CDR3 in amino acids: CAWSGTSGPRETQYF. The DNA of the CDR3 is TGTGCCTGGTCTGGGACTAGCGGCCCGAGAGAGACCCAGTACTTC.

J is TRBJ2-6 and V is TRBV9; TRBD1 might be the D (6 bases). Trimming cost V 7 bases and J 0 bases, with 11 bases left between them. The CDR3 sequence is 15 residues long. The germline V gene encodes CDR1 SGDLS and CDR2 YYNGEE. CDR3 bases: TGTGCCAGCGGCGCGGACAGCTCTGGGGCCAACGTCCTGACTTTC. Translating it yields CASGADSSGANVLTF.

This clonotype appeared a few times. The chain is built from TRBV6-6 and TRBJ2-3; TRBD1 agrees at 10 bases. V dropped 6 bases and J dropped 8; count of bases not matched to a gene: 2. This CDR3 comprises 12 residues. The germline V gene has CDR1 MNHNY and CDR2 SVGAGI (reference sequence). The CDR3, as DNA: TGTGCCAGCAGGACAGGGGGCGTTACGCAGTATTTT. Translation: CASRTGGVTQYF.

This clonotype is labeled as medium-sized. This chain links TRBV29-1 with TRBJ2-3; either TRBD1 or TRBD2 may fit D (5 bases each). In germline, CDR1 is SQVTM, CDR2 ANQGSEA. Trimming shortened V by 7 bases and J by 0 bases, and 17 bases separated the two germline ends. This CDR3 spans 15 amino acids. The CDR3 reads CSAIGERASTDTQYF. CDR3 in DNA: TGCAGCGCCATAGGGGAGCGAGCTAGCACAGATACGCAGTATTTT.

This clonotype was observed at least ten times. The gene calls are TRBV28 and TRBJ1-4; TRBD1 might be the D (5 bases). The CDR3 is 12 amino acids. The germline CDR1 and CDR2 sequences are MDHEN and SYDVKM. V lost 8 bases and J lost 5, with 9 bases in between. The CDR3 nucleotides are TGTGCCAGCGGACAAGGAAATGAAAAACTGTTTTTT. Translating gives CASGQGNEKLFF.

This clonotype is labeled medium-sized. The genes are TRBV7-2 and TRBJ2-5, with D uncertain. The germline gives CDR1 SGHTA, CDR2 FQGNSA. V shed 2 bases and J shed 2 bases, with 9 bases lying between them. This CDR3 is built from 14 residues. CDR3 amino acids: CASSLYGQQETQYF. In nucleotides, the CDR3 is TGTGCCAGCAGCTTATATGGCCAACAAGAGACCCAGTACTTC.

This clonotype is labeled medium-sized (0.01 to 0.1%). This chain connects TRBV20-1 to TRBJ2-3; 7 bases line up with TRBD1. There are 13 residues in the CDR3. Trimming took 6 bases from V and 1 from J; bases not matched to a gene: 4. Germline V gene data show CDR1 as DFQATT and CDR2 as SNEGSKA (reference sequence). The CDR3 is CSAWTGGTDTQYF. The DNA for the CDR3 is TGCAGTGCCTGGACAGGAGGCACAGATACGCAGTATTTT.

By sample share, this clonotype is medium-sized. The chain combines TRBV7-3 with TRBJ2-6, with 7 positions matching TRBD1. This CDR3 is built from 16 residues. CDR1 SGHTA and CDR2 FQGTGA come from the germline V gene. V lost 3 bases and J lost 2; bases outside the gene matches: 4. The CDR3 nucleotides are TGTGCCAGCAGCTTGAACGGACAGGCTGGGGCCAACGTCCTGACTTTC. As protein: CASSLNGQAGANVLTF.

In this sample, this clonotype turned up many times. The genes are TRBV9 and TRBJ1-1, with D maybe TRBD1 (5 bases). The CDR3 is made up of 15 amino acids. In germline, CDR1 is SGDLS, CDR2 YYNGEE. Trimming pared 0 bases from V and 2 bases from J, leaving 11 bases between. The CDR3, as DNA: TGTGCCAGCAGCGTAGGCCCTAGGGGCAACACTGAAGCTTTCTTT. This translates into CASSVGPRGNTEAFF.

The chain employs TRBV28 and TRBJ2-5, with D perhaps TRBD1 or TRBD2 (5 bases each). CDR1 MDHEN and CDR2 SYDVKM come from the germline V gene. The CDR3 is 14 amino acids. Trimming pared 8 bases from V and 1 base from J, leaving 14 bases between. In DNA form, the CDR3 reads TGTGCCAGCCAAGAGGGGCTAATCCAAGAGACCCAGTACTTC. It translates to CASQEGLIQETQYF.